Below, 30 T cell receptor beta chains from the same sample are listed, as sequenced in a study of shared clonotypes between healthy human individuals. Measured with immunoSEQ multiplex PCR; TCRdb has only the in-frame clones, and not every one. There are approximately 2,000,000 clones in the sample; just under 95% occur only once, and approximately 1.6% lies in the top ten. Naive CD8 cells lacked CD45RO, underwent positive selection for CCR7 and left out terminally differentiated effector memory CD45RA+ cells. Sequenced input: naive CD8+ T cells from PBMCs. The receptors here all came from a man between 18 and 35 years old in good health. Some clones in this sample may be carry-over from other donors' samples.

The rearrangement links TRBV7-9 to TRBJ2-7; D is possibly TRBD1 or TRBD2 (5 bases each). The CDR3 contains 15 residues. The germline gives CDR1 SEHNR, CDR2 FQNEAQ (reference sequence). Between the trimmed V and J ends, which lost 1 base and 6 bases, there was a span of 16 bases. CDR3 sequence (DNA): TGTGCCAGCAGCTTAGGGTTCGGGGCTATCCGCGAGCAGTACTTC. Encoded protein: CASSLGFGAIREQYF.

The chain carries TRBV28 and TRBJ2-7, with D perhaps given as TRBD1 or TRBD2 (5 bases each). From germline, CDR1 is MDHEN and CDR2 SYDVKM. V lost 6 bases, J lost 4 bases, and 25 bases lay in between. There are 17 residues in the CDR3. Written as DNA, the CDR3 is TGTGCCAGCAGCCTAAAAACCGGGACCTTAGAAACTTACGAGCAGTACTTC. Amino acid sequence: CASSLKTGTLETYEQYF.

CDR3 region: CASSLGGVQETQYF. CDR3 nucleotides: TGTGCCAGCAGCTTAGGGGGGGTTCAAGAGACCCAGTACTTC. The J gene is TRBJ2-5, the V gene TRBV7-2, with D perhaps TRBD2 (6 bases). Germline CDR1 reads SGHTA; CDR2 reads FQGNSA. The V end was cut by 1 base, the J end by 2 bases, with 8 bases between. This CDR3 is built from 14 residues. The entire variable domain, with the rest obtained from reference TRBV7-2 and TRBJ2-5, is as follows: GAGVSQSPSNKVTEKGKDVELRCDPISGHTALYWYRQSLGQGLEFLIYFQGNSAPDKSGLPSDRFSAERTGGSVSTLTIQRTQQEDSAVYLCASSLGGVQETQYFGPGTRLLVL.

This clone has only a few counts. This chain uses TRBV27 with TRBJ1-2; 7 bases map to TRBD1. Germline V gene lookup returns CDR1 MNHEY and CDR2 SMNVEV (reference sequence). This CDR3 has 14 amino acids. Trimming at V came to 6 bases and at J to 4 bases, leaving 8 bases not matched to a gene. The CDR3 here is CASSQGQTVYGYTF. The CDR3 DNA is TGTGCCAGCAGCCAGGGACAGACCGTCTATGGCTACACCTTC.

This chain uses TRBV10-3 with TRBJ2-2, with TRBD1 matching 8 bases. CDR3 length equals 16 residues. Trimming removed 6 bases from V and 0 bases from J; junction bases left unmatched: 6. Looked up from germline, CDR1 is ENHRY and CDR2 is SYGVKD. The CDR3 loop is CAIRGTGGANTGELFF. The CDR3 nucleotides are TGTGCCATCAGGGGCACAGGGGGTGCGAACACCGGGGAGCTGTTTTTT.

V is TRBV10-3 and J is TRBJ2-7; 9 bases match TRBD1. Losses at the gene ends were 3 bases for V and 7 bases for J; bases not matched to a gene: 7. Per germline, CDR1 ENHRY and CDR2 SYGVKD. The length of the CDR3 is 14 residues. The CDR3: CAISDRDRDPEQYF. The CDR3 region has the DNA TGTGCCATCAGTGACCGGGACAGGGACCCAGAGCAGTACTTC.

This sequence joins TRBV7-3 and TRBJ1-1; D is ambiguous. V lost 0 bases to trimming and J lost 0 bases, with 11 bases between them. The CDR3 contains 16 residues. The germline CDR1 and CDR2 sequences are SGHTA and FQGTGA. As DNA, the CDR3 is TGTGCCAGCAGCTTAACGGGTGGCAGGATGAACACTGAAGCTTTCTTT. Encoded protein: CASSLTGGRMNTEAFF.

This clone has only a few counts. The CDR3 protein is CASRGPTEAFF. Here the CDR3 DNA reads TGTGCCAGCCGGGGTCCGACTGAAGCTTTCTTT. The chain carries TRBV27 and TRBJ1-1; D is ambiguous. The length of the CDR3 is 11 residues. The ends were cut back, 8 bases at V and 5 bases at J, with 9 bases in the middle. In germline, CDR1 is MNHEY, CDR2 SMNVEV (reference sequence).

The CDR3, as DNA: TGTGCCAGCACTCATGGGACAGGGTTCTACGAGCAGTACTTC. Translated: CASTHGTGFYEQYF. The rearrangement links TRBV5-6 to TRBJ2-7, with TRBD1 matching over 9 bases. Germline loops: CDR1 SGHDT, CDR2 YYEEEE. Trimming removed 6 bases from V and 3 bases from J; junction bases left unmatched: 7. CDR3 length: 14 residues.

The CDR3 is CASDSPIFNEQFF. CDR3 DNA: TGTGCCAGTGACAGTCCCATCTTCAATGAGCAGTTCTTC. The J gene is TRBJ2-1, the V gene TRBV5-8; the D gene is possibly TRBD1 (5 bases). V lost 8 bases and J 6 bases, leaving 15 bases between the germline ends. The germline CDR1 and CDR2 sequences are SGHTS and YDEGEE. The CDR3 loop spans 13 amino acids. Drawing the rest from reference TRBV5-8 and TRBJ2-1, the complete variable domain is EAGVTQSPTHLIKTRGQQATLRCSPISGHTSVYWYQQALGLGLQFLLWYDEGEERNRGNFPPRFSGRQFPNYSSELNVNALELEDSALYLCASDSPIFNEQFFGPGTRLTVL.

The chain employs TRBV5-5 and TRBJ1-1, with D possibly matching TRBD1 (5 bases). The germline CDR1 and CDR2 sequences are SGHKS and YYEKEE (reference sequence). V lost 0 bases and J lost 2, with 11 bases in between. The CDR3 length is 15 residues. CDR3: CASSLAGTPNTEAFF. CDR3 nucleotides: TGTGCCAGCAGCTTGGCCGGGACCCCCAACACTGAAGCTTTCTTT.

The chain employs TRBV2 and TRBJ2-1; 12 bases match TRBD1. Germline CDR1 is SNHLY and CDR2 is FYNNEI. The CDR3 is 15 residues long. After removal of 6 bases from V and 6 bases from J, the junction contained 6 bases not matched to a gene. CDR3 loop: CASRARDRGLNEQFF. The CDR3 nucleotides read TGTGCCAGCAGAGCCCGGGACAGGGGGCTCAATGAGCAGTTCTTC.

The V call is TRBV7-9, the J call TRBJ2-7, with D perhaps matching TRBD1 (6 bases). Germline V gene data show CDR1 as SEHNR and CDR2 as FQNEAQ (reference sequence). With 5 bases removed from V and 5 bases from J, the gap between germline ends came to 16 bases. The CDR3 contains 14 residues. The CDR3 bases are TGTGCCAGCAGCCCCCTGGACAGAGCAAACGAGCAGTACTTC. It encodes CASSPLDRANEQYF.

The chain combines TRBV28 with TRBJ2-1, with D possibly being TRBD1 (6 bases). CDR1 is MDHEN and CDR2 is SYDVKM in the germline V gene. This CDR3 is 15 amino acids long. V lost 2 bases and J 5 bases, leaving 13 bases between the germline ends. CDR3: CASSLTTGKDNEQFF. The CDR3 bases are TGTGCCAGCAGTTTAACTACAGGGAAAGACAATGAGCAGTTCTTC.

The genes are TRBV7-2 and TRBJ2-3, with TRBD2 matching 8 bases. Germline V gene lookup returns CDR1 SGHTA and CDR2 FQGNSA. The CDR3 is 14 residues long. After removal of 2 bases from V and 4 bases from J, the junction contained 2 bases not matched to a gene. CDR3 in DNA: TGTGCCAGCAGCTTATTAGCGGGACCAGATACGCAGTATTTT. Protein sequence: CASSLLAGPDTQYF.

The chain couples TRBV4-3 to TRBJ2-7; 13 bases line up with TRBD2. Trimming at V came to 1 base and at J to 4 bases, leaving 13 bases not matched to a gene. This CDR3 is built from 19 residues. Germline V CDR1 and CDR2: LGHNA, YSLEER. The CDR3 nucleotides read TGCGCCAGCAGCCAAGCTGAGGGACTAGCGGGATTGAACACATACGAGCAGTACTTC. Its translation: CASSQAEGLAGLNTYEQYF.

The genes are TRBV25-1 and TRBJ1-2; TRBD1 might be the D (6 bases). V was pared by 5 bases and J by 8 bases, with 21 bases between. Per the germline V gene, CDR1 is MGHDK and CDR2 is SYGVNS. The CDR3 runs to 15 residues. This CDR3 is CASSLRGTNLDGYTF. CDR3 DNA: TGTGCCAGCAGTCTAAGGGGGACAAATCTTGACGGCTACACCTTC.

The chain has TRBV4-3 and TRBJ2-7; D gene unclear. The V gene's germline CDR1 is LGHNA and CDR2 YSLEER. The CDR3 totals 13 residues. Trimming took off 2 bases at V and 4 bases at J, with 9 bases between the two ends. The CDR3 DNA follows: TGCGCCAGCAGCCAAACGCCTAAGTACGAGCAGTACTTC. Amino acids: CASSQTPKYEQYF.

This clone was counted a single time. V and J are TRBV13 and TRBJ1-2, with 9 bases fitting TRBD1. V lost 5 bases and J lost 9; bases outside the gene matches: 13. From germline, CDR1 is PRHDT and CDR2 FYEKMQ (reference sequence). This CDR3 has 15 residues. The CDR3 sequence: CASSITGGEEKSYTF. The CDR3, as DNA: TGTGCCAGCAGCATAACAGGGGGCGAAGAAAAAAGCTACACCTTC. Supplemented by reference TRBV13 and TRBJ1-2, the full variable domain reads AAGVIQSPRHLIKEKRETATLKCYPIPRHDTVYWYQQGPGQDPQFLISFYEKMQSDKGSIPDRFSAQQFSDYHSELNMSSLELGDSALYFCASSITGGEEKSYTFGSGTRLTVV.

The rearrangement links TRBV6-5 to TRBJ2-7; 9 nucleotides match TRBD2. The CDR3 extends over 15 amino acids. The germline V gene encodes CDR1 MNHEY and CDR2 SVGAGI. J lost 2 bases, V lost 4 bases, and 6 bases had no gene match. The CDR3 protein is CASSSPASGTYEQYF. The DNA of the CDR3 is TGTGCCAGCAGTTCCCCGGCTAGCGGGACCTACGAGCAGTACTTC.

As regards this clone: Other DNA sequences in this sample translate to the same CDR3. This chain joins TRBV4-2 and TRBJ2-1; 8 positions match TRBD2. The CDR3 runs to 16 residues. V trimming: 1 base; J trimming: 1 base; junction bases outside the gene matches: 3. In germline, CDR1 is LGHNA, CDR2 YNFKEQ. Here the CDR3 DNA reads TGTGCCAGCAGCCAAGCCCTAGCGGGTTCCTACAATGAGCAGTTCTTC. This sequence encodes CASSQALAGSYNEQFF.

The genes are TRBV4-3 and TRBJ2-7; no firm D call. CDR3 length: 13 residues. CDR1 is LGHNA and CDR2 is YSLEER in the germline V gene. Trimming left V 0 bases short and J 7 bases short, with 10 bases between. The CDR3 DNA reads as TGCGCCAGCAGCCAAGAGCCGGGTTGGGAGCAGTACTTC. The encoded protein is CASSQEPGWEQYF.

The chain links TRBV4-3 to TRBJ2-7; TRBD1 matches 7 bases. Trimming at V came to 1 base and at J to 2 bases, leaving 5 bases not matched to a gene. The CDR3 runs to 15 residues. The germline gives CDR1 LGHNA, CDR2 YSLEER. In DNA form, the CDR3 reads TGCGCCAGCAGCCAAGGGGAAACAGGGGCCTACGAGCAGTACTTC. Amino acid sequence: CASSQGETGAYEQYF.

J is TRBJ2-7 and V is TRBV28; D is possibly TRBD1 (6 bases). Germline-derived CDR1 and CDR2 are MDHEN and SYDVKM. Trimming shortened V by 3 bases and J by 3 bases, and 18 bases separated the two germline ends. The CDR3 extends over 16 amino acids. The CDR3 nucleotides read TGTGCCAGCAGTTTGACGGACAGATCCTTCTACTACGAGCAGTACTTC. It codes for CASSLTDRSFYYEQYF.

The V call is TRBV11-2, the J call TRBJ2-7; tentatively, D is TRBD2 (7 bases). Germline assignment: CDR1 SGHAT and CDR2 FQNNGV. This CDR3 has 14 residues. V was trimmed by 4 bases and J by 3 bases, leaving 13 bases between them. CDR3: CASSSGGLFYEQYF. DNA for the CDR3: TGTGCCAGCAGCTCCGGGGGGCTGTTCTACGAGCAGTACTTC.

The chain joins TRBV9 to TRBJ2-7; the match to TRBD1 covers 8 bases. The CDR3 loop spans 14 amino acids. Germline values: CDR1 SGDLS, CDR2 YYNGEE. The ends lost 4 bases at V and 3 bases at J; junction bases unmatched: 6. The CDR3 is CASSFGQGDYEQYF. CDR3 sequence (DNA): TGTGCCAGCAGCTTTGGACAGGGCGACTACGAGCAGTACTTC.

The CDR3 DNA is TGTGCCAGCAGCCAAGAACGCGGGGCTCGTGGGATATGGGATTTCTTC. Protein product: CASSQERGARGIWDFF. The chain combines TRBV4-2 with TRBJ2-1, with D perhaps matching TRBD2 (6 bases). There are 16 residues in the CDR3. The V gene lost 0 bases and the J gene lost 16 bases, with 25 bases spanning the gap. The germline V gene encodes CDR1 LGHNA and CDR2 YNFKEQ.

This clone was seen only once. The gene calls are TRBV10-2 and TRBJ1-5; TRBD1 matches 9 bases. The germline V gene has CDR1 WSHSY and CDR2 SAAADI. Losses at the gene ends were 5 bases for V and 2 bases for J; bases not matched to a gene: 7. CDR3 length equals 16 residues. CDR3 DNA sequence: TGCGCCAGCAGTTCCGGGACAGGGATGGGCAATCAGCCCCAGCATTTT. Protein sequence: CASSSGTGMGNQPQHF.

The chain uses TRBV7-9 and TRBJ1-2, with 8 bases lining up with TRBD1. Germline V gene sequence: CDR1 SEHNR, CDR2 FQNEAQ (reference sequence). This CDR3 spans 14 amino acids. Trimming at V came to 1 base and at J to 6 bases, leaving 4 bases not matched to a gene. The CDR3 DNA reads TGTGCCAGCAGCTTAGGGACAGGGTTGGATGGCTACACCTTC. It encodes CASSLGTGLDGYTF.

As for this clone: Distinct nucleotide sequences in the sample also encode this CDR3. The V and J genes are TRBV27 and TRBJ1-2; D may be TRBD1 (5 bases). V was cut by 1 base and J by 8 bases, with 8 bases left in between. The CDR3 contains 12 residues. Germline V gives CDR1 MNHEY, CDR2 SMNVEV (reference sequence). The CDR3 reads CASSLYGDGYTF. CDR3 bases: TGTGCCAGCAGTTTATACGGGGACGGCTACACCTTC.